What follows describes a single T cell receptor (beta chain). What it recognizes is unknown. Assay used: immunoSEQ multiplex PCR; TCRdb lists only in-frame clones, some missing. The sample lists roughly 160,000 clones, around nine tenths occurring once. The data belong to a study of T cell responses to AZD1222 COVID-19 vaccine. In the study overall: Second-dose schedules of about 4 or about 12 weeks were combined. Study findings and constraints: Scientists sampled the repertoires only once the peak T cell response had passed. Among AZD1222 vaccinees, only six were seropositive at baseline.

Unmatched junction bases numbered 7, after V lost 7 bases and J lost 4 bases. The CDR3 sequence is 15 residues long. CDR1 and CDR2 (germline): MNHEY, SVGAGI. The sequencing used peripheral blood, collected on day 0 of AZD1222 vaccination. This receptor was taken from an adult in good health. The chain combines TRBV6-5 with TRBJ1-5; 10 nucleotides line up with TRBD1. The CDR3 reads CASNPGQGENQPQHF. The DNA for the CDR3 is TGTGCCAGCAACCCAGGACAGGGGGAAAATCAGCCCCAGCATTTT.